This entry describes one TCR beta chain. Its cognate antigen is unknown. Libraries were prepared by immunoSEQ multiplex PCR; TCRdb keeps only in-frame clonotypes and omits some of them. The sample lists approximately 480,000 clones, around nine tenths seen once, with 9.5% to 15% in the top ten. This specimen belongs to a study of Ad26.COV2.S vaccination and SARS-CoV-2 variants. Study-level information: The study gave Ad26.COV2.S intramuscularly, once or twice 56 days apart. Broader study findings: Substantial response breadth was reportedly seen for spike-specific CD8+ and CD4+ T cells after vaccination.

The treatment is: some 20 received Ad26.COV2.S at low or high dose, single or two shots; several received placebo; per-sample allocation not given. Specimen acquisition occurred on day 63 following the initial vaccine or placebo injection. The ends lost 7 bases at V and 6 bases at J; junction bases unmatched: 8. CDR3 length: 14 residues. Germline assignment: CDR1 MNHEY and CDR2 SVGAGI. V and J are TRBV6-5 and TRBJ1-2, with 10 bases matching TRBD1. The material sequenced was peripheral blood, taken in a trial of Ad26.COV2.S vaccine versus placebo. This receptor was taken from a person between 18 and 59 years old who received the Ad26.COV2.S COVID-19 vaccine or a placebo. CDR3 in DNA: TGTGCCAGCATTAGACAGGGGGCTGTAGATGGCTACACCTTC. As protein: CASIRQGAVDGYTF.